This entry lists 23 T cell receptor beta chains sequenced from one sample in a study of CD8 T cells in Susac syndrome. An input of roughly 0.5 to 1 ug of RNA was subjected to reverse transcription using random hexamers. MiXCR, applied by TCRdb to the immunoSEQ multiplex PCR reads, yields one record per CDR3 protein. This sample has 95,000 to 150,000 distinct CDR3 sequences, with just under 95% found just once. Sequenced: CD8+ T cells from PBMCs. These receptors came from a human donor with Susac syndrome.

CDR3: CASSLSVGVSDTQYF. CDR3 nucleotides: TGTGCCAGCAGCTTGTCGGTTGGGGTCTCAGATACGCAGTATTTT. J is TRBJ2-3 and V is TRBV7-9; D is undetermined. The V end was cut by 3 bases, the J end by 4 bases, with 14 bases between. The germline V gene encodes CDR1 SEHNR and CDR2 FQNEAQ (reference sequence). The CDR3 covers 15 residues.

This chain uses TRBV19 with TRBJ2-1; TRBD2 agrees at 8 bases. The CDR3 consists of 14 residues. With V trimmed by 7 bases and J by 5 bases, 7 bases remained unmatched. Germline values: CDR1 LNHDA, CDR2 SQIVND (reference sequence). CDR3 region: CASTGGAGDNEQFF. The CDR3 DNA follows: TGTGCCAGTACCGGGGGGGCCGGGGACAATGAGCAGTTCTTC.

V is TRBV19 and J is TRBJ1-1; the D gene is possibly TRBD1 (5 bases). Looked up from germline, CDR1 is LNHDA and CDR2 is SQIVND (reference sequence). CDR3 size: 13 residues. The V gene lost 5 bases and the J gene lost 6 bases, with 13 bases spanning the gap. This CDR3 is CASSLRDWAEAFF. The CDR3 DNA follows: TGTGCCAGTAGTCTGCGGGACTGGGCTGAAGCTTTCTTT.

The CDR3 here is CASSVGPSGGTYEQYF. The CDR3 DNA sequence: TGTGCCAGCAGCGTAGGTCCTAGCGGGGGGACCTACGAGCAGTACTTC. This chain connects TRBV9 to TRBJ2-7; 11 positions agree with TRBD2. With V trimmed by 0 bases and J by 2 bases, 4 bases remained unmatched. The CDR3 length is 16 residues. Germline CDR1 and CDR2: SGDLS and YYNGEE.

The chain joins TRBV30 to TRBJ1-2; D is unresolved. V dropped 0 bases and J dropped 6 bases, with 11 bases sitting between them. The CDR3 extends over 13 amino acids. CDR1 is GTSNPN, CDR2 SVGIG, per germline (reference sequence). CDR3 nucleotides: TGTGCCTGGAGTGTATCGCGGGCGGATGGCTACACCTTC. It encodes CAWSVSRADGYTF.

The V gene is TRBV9, the J gene TRBJ2-1, with TRBD1 identical over 10 bases. Germline values: CDR1 SGDLS, CDR2 YYNGEE. Losses at the gene ends were 4 bases for V and 7 bases for J; bases not matched to a gene: 5. This CDR3 is built from 14 residues. The CDR3 sequence is CASSPRQGANEQFF. The CDR3 DNA follows: TGTGCCAGCAGCCCCCGACAGGGGGCAAATGAGCAGTTCTTC.

This chain uses TRBV6-5 with TRBJ2-5; TRBD1 agrees at 8 bases. The CDR3 has 13 residues. V trimming: 5 bases; J trimming: 4 bases; junction bases outside the gene matches: 3. Germline V gives CDR1 MNHEY, CDR2 SVGAGI. Here the CDR3 reads CASSKGTGETQYF. The CDR3 nucleotides read TGTGCCAGCAGTAAAGGGACAGGAGAGACCCAGTACTTC.

V is TRBV18 and J is TRBJ1-6, with 7 bases identical to TRBD1. The J segment lost 3 bases and the V segment lost 6 bases, leaving 8 bases of the junction unmatched. Germline V gene sequence: CDR1 KGHSH, CDR2 LQKENI. The CDR3 extends over 16 amino acids. The CDR3 loop reads CASSPAGDSYNSPLHF. The CDR3 DNA reads as TGTGCCAGCTCCCCGGCGGGGGACAGCTATAATTCACCCCTCCACTTT.

This sequence joins TRBV12-3 or TRBV12-4 and TRBJ1-5; no firm D call. The germline V and J ends were trimmed by 4 bases and 2 bases, with 6 bases remaining between them. The CDR3 runs to 13 residues. The CDR3 bases are TGTGCCAGCAGTTCTCCGGGCAATCAGCCCCAGCATTTT. Translated: CASSSPGNQPQHF.

The chain has TRBV20-1 and TRBJ2-7, with TRBD1 matching 9 bases. V was clipped by 3 bases and J by 7 bases; unmatched bases: 7. This CDR3 region has 13 residues. Germline assignment: CDR1 DFQATT and CDR2 SNEGSKA (reference sequence). The CDR3 DNA follows: TGCAGTGCTAGCAGGACAGGGGCGAGGGAGCAGTACTTC. It specifies CSASRTGAREQYF.

In this sample, this clonotype turned up once. The genes are TRBV20-1 and TRBJ1-2; D remains unclear. The CDR3 has 11 residues. Germline V gene lookup returns CDR1 DFQATT and CDR2 SNEGSKA (reference sequence). Trimming shortened V by 0 bases and J by 10 bases, and 9 bases separated the two germline ends. The CDR3 region is CSARDGAPYTF. In DNA form, the CDR3 reads TGCAGTGCTAGAGATGGCGCCCCCTACACCTTC.

V and J are TRBV11-1 and TRBJ2-1; no reliable D call. V shed 7 bases and J shed 8 bases, with 15 bases lying between them. Germline V gene lookup returns CDR1 SGHAT and CDR2 FQDESV (reference sequence). The CDR3 sequence is 13 residues long. CDR3 nucleotide sequence: TGTGCCAGCACCGCCCGGAGCGAGGATGAGCAGTTCTTC. Protein: CASTARSEDEQFF. Filled out from reference TRBV11-1 and TRBJ2-1, the complete variable domain reads EAEVAQSPRYKITEKSQAVAFWCDPISGHATLYWYRQILGQGPELLVQFQDESVVDDSQLPKDRFSAERLKGVDSTLKIQPAELGDSAMYLCASTARSEDEQFFGPGTRLTVL.

The V gene is TRBV14, the J gene TRBJ2-7, with TRBD1 matching 7 bases. J was trimmed by 4 bases and V by 2 bases; bases with no gene match: 11. CDR3 length equals 16 residues. Germline assignment: CDR1 SGHDN and CDR2 FVKESK. This chain's CDR3 is CASSQLRDRVPYEQYF. DNA of the CDR3: TGTGCCAGCAGCCAACTCCGGGACAGAGTTCCTTACGAGCAGTACTTC.

The genes are TRBV6-2 or TRBV6-3 and TRBJ2-3; TRBD2 might be the D (5 bases). Deletions cut 6 bases from V and 7 bases from J, with 14 bases between. Germline CDR1 is MNHEY and CDR2 is SVGEGT. The CDR3 covers 13 residues. The CDR3 bases are TGTGCCAGCAGCCCCGACCTGACTAATACGCAGTATTTT. Its protein is CASSPDLTNTQYF.

The gene calls are TRBV30 and TRBJ1-5; the D gene is possibly TRBD1 (5 bases). Between the trimmed V and J ends, which lost 2 bases and 4 bases, there was a span of 12 bases. CDR1 and CDR2 (germline): GTSNPN, SVGIG (reference sequence). The CDR3 consists of 14 residues. CDR3 DNA: TGTGCCTGGAGTCCGGGGACCCTAAATCAGCCCCAGCATTTT. Translating it yields CAWSPGTLNQPQHF.

This chain uses TRBV12-3 or TRBV12-4 with TRBJ2-3; D could derive from TRBD1 or TRBD2 (5 bases each). Trimming pared 0 bases from V and 2 bases from J, leaving 6 bases between. The CDR3 totals 14 residues. CDR3 in DNA: TGTGCCAGCAGTTTAGCGGGGGTCACAGATACGCAGTATTTT. Translation gives CASSLAGVTDTQYF.

The table lists this clonotype with a few counts. The chain is built from TRBV6-5 and TRBJ1-6; D is possibly TRBD1 (6 bases). The CDR3 spans 13 residues. Germline V gene sequence: CDR1 MNHEY, CDR2 SVGAGI. The V end lost 5 bases, the J end lost 4 bases, and 6 bases lay between the germline ends. CDR3 sequence: CASSGQYNSPLHF. CDR3 bases: TGTGCCAGCAGTGGACAGTATAATTCACCCCTCCACTTT.

This clonotype appeared once. V is TRBV12-3 or TRBV12-4 and J is TRBJ2-3; tentatively, D is TRBD1 (7 bases). This CDR3 is built from 15 residues. The V gene lost 1 base and the J gene lost 4 bases, with 12 bases spanning the gap. As DNA, the CDR3 is TGTGCCAGCAGTTTAGAGCTCAGGGGGGCAGATACGCAGTATTTT. The encoded protein is CASSLELRGADTQYF.

The rearrangement links TRBV30 to TRBJ2-5; D not certain. The CDR3 has 14 residues. Trimming took off 3 bases at V and 4 bases at J, with 15 bases between the two ends. CDR1 is GTSNPN and CDR2 is SVGIG in the germline V gene (reference sequence). The CDR3 sequence: CAWSQDSVVETQYF. The CDR3 region has the DNA TGTGCCTGGAGCCAAGATTCTGTAGTAGAGACCCAGTACTTC.

This clonotype was counted a single time. The V gene is TRBV20-1, the J gene TRBJ2-1; D is perhaps TRBD2 (5 bases). The ends were cut back, 1 base at V and 8 bases at J, with 21 bases in the middle. Per the germline V gene, CDR1 is DFQATT and CDR2 is SNEGSKA (reference sequence). This CDR3 is built from 16 residues. CDR3 loop: CSARGTTGLGIDEQFF. CDR3 DNA sequence: TGCAGTGCTAGAGGGACCACTGGACTCGGTATCGATGAGCAGTTCTTC.

The chain's CDR3 is CASSYWGSNQPQHF. The CDR3 DNA follows: TGTGCCAGCAGCTACTGGGGTAGCAATCAGCCCCAGCATTTT. The chain joins TRBV2 to TRBJ1-5, with D unclear. This CDR3 is 14 amino acids long. V was shortened by 6 bases and J by 0 bases, with 9 bases between the two germline ends. Germline V gene data show CDR1 as SNHLY and CDR2 as FYNNEI. Full variable domain (remainder filled in from reference TRBV2 and TRBJ1-5): EPEVTQTPSHQVTQMGQEVILRCVPISNHLYFYWYRQILGQKVEFLVSFYNNEISEKSEIFDDQFSVERPDGSNFTLKIRSTKLEDSAMYFCASSYWGSNQPQHFGDGTRLSIL.

V usage is TRBV7-9 and J usage is TRBJ2-7; D call uncertain. Germline assignment: CDR1 SEHNR and CDR2 FQNEAQ (reference sequence). The CDR3 runs 11 residues. V lost 5 bases and J lost 3, with 5 bases in between. This CDR3 reads CASSGDYEQYF. CDR3 nucleotide sequence: TGTGCCAGCAGCGGCGACTACGAGCAGTACTTC.

The V and J genes are TRBV9 and TRBJ1-6, with D unresolved. The CDR3 is 13 residues long. The V end lost 0 bases, the J end lost 7 bases, and 5 bases lay between the germline ends. Germline values: CDR1 SGDLS, CDR2 YYNGEE. CDR3 sequence reads: CASSVEGNSPLHF. CDR3 DNA sequence: TGTGCCAGCAGCGTAGAAGGCAATTCACCCCTCCACTTT.